Sequencing of this T cell receptor beta chain was carried out in a study of blood T cell repertoires in COVID-19. Germline values: CDR1 SNHLY, CDR2 FYNNEI. The V gene end was trimmed by 7 bases and the J gene end by 3 bases; junction bases not matched to a gene: 1. CDR3 length equals 14 residues. Sequencing was performed with immunoSEQ multiplex PCR; in TCRdb, only in-frame clones are kept and a portion is missing. Among approximately 200,000 clones listed, approximately 88% were seen once. The chain is built from TRBV2 and TRBJ1-5; 12 bases agree with TRBD1. The sample comprised PBMCs or T cells enriched from blood (not recorded which). This clonotype was obtained from a woman aged 25-40 years who had been exposed to COVID-19. In nucleotides, the CDR3 is TGTGCCAGCATGGGACAGGGGGCCAATCAGCCCCAGCATTTT. Protein: CASMGQGANQPQHF.